The rows below give T cell receptor gamma chains drawn from one sample of a study of gamma-delta T cells after stem cell transplantation. TCRdb repeated clone calling on the RT-PCR reads with CATT. The sample carries more than 1,000 gamma-chain clones, 86% recorded once. Sequencing was done on a sample of gamma-delta T cells. The receptor source for this set is a human donor. It is not recorded whose cells these are; they may come from a transplant donor. Both conserved end residues are part of each CDR3. Clone size is stated in some rows and not others, as once, few, many or a class when expanded.

j_gene: TRGJ1/TRGJ2
abundance: NA
v_gene: TRGV9
CDR3nt: TGTGCCTTGTGGGAGGTGACGAATTATTATAAGAAACTCTTT
CDR3aa: CALWEVTNYYKKLF

j_gene: TRGJ1/TRGJ2
abundance: few
v_gene: TRGV4
CDR3nt: TGTGCCACCTGGGACCTCCTTTATTATAAGAAACTCTTT
CDR3aa: CATWDLLYYKKLF

j_gene: TRGJ1/TRGJ2
abundance: NA
v_gene: TRGV3
CDR3nt: TGTGCCACCTGGGACAGGGGGATAAAACTCTTT
CDR3aa: CATWDRGIKLF

j_gene: TRGJP
abundance: few
v_gene: TRGV9
CDR3nt: TGTGCCTTGTGGGAGGTAGGAGAGTTGGGCAAAAAAATCAAGGTATTT
CDR3aa: CALWEVGELGKKIKVF

j_gene: TRGJP2
abundance: few
v_gene: TRGV2
CDR3nt: TGTGCCACCTGGGACGCGAATTATAGTAGTGATTGGATCAAGACGTTT
CDR3aa: CATWDANYSSDWIKTF

j_gene: TRGJ1/TRGJ2
abundance: few
v_gene: TRGV2
CDR3nt: TGTGCCACCTGGGACGGGCCTGATTATAAGAAACTCTTT
CDR3aa: CATWDGPDYKKLF

j_gene: TRGJ1/TRGJ2
abundance: NA
v_gene: TRGV2
CDR3nt: TGTGCCACCTGGGACGGGCGGGAGAAACTCTTT
CDR3aa: CATWDGREKLF

j_gene: TRGJ1/TRGJ2
abundance: few
v_gene: TRGV9
CDR3nt: TGTGCCTTGTGGGATCTCGATTATTATAAGAAACTCTTT
CDR3aa: CALWDLDYYKKLF

j_gene: TRGJ1/TRGJ2
abundance: few
v_gene: TRGV3
CDR3nt: TGTGCCACCTGGGACAGATATTATTATAAGAAACTCTTT
CDR3aa: CATWDRYYYKKLF

j_gene: TRGJ1/TRGJ2
abundance: few
v_gene: TRGV2
CDR3nt: TGTGCCACCTGGGACGGGCCCGATTATTATAAGAAACTCTTT
CDR3aa: CATWDGPDYYKKLF

j_gene: TRGJ1/TRGJ2
abundance: few
v_gene: TRGV5
CDR3nt: TGTGCCACCTGGGACAATCAAGATTATAAGAAACTCTTT
CDR3aa: CATWDNQDYKKLF

j_gene: TRGJP1
abundance: NA
v_gene: TRGV9
CDR3nt: TGTGCCTTGTGGGAGGTGCATACCACTGGTTGGTTCAAGATATTT
CDR3aa: CALWEVHTTGWFKIF

j_gene: TRGJP
abundance: few
v_gene: TRGV5
CDR3nt: TGTGCCACCTGGGACAGGCAAGAGTTGGGCAAAAAAATCAAGGTATTT
CDR3aa: CATWDRQELGKKIKVF

j_gene: TRGJP
abundance: NA
v_gene: TRGV9
CDR3nt: TGTGCCTTGTGGGAGTTGGGCAAAAAAATCAAGGTATTT
CDR3aa: CALWELGKKIKVF

j_gene: TRGJ1/TRGJ2
abundance: few
v_gene: TRGV5
CDR3nt: TGTGCCACCTGGGACGGTTATAAGAAACTCTTT
CDR3aa: CATWDGYKKLF

j_gene: TRGJ1/TRGJ2
abundance: NA
v_gene: TRGV5
CDR3nt: TGTGCCACCTGGGACAGGTTCGCGAATTATTATAAGAAACTCTTT
CDR3aa: CATWDRFANYYKKLF

j_gene: TRGJ1/TRGJ2
abundance: few
v_gene: TRGV4
CDR3nt: TGTGCCACCTGGGATGTGGTCACGACTAAGAAACTCTTT
CDR3aa: CATWDVVTTKKLF

j_gene: TRGJ1/TRGJ2
abundance: few
v_gene: TRGV5
CDR3nt: TGTGCCACCTGGGACAGGCAAGATTATAAGAAACTCTTT
CDR3aa: CATWDRQDYKKLF

j_gene: TRGJ1/TRGJ2
abundance: NA
v_gene: TRGV5
CDR3nt: TGTGCCACCTGGGACAGCCAGAGGCCCTCGAATTATTATAAGAAACTCTTT
CDR3aa: CATWDSQRPSNYYKKLF

j_gene: TRGJ1/TRGJ2
abundance: NA
v_gene: TRGV9
CDR3nt: TGTGCCTTGTTAGGAAAGAAACTCTTT
CDR3aa: CALLGKKLF

j_gene: TRGJ1/TRGJ2
abundance: few
v_gene: TRGV2
CDR3nt: TGTGCCACCTGGGACGGGACTTATTATAAGAAACTCTTT
CDR3aa: CATWDGTYYKKLF

j_gene: TRGJ1/TRGJ2
abundance: few
v_gene: TRGV2
CDR3nt: TGTGCCACCTGGGACGGACCCAAGAAACTCTTT
CDR3aa: CATWDGPKKLF

j_gene: TRGJ1/TRGJ2
abundance: NA
v_gene: TRGV9
CDR3nt: TGTGCCTTGTGGAATAAGAAACTCTTT
CDR3aa: CALWNKKLF

j_gene: TRGJP2
abundance: few
v_gene: TRGV2
CDR3nt: TGTGCCACCTGGGACGGGTATAGTATTGATTGGATCAAGACGTTT
CDR3aa: CATWDGYSIDWIKTF

j_gene: TRGJ1/TRGJ2
abundance: NA
v_gene: TRGV4
CDR3nt: TGTGCCACCTGGGATCTAACCACTTATAAGAAACTCTTT
CDR3aa: CATWDLTTYKKLF

j_gene: TRGJP2
abundance: NA
v_gene: TRGV8
CDR3nt: TGTGCCACCTGGGAATATAGTAGTGATTGGATCAAGACGTTT
CDR3aa: CATWEYSSDWIKTF

j_gene: TRGJ1/TRGJ2
abundance: few
v_gene: TRGV5
CDR3nt: TGTGCCACCTGGGACAATAATAAGAAACTCTTT
CDR3aa: CATWDNNKKLF

j_gene: TRGJ1/TRGJ2
abundance: few
v_gene: TRGV3
CDR3nt: TGTGCCACCTGGGACAGGGTTGGGAAACTCTTT
CDR3aa: CATWDRVGKLF

j_gene: TRGJ1/TRGJ2
abundance: NA
v_gene: TRGV5
CDR3nt: TGTGCCACCTGGGACAGGCCAGAGAAACTCTTT
CDR3aa: CATWDRPEKLF

j_gene: TRGJ1/TRGJ2
abundance: NA
v_gene: TRGV5
CDR3nt: TGTGCCACCTGGGACAGGGATTATAAGAAACTCTTT
CDR3aa: CATWDRDYKKLF

j_gene: TRGJ1/TRGJ2
abundance: few
v_gene: TRGV3
CDR3nt: TGTGCCACCTGGGCTTATTATAAGAAACTCTTT
CDR3aa: CATWAYYKKLF